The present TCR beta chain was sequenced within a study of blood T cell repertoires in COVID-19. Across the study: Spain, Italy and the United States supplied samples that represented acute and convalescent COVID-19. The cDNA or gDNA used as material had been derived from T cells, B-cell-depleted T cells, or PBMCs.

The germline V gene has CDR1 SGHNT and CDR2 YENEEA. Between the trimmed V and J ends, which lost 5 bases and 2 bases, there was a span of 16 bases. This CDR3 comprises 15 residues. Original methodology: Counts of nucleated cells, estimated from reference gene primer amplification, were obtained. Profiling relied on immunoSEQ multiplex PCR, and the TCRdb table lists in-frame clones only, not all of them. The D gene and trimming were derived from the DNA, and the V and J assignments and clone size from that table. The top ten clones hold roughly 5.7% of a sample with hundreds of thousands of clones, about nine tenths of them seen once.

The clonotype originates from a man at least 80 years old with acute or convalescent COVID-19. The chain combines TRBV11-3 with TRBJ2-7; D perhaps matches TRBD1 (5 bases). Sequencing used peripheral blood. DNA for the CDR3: TGTGCCAGCAGCCTACTTTTGGGGCAGGCCTACGAGCAGTACGTC. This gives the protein CASSLLLGQAYEQYV.